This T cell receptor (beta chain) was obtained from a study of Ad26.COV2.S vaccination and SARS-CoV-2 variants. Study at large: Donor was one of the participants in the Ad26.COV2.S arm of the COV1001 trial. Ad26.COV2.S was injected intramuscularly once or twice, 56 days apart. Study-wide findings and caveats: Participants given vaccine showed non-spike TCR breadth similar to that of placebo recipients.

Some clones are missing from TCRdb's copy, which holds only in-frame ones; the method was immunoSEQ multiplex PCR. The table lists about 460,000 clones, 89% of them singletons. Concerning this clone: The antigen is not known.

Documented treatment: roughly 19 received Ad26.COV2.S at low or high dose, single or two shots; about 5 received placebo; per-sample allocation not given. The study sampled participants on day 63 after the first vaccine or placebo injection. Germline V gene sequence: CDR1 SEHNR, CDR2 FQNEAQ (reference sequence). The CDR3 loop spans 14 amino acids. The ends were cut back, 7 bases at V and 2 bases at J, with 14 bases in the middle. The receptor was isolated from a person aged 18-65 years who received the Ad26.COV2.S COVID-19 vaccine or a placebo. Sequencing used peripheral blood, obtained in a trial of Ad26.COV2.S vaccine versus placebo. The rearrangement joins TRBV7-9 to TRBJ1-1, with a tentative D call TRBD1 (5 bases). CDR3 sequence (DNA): TGTGCCAGCACCAAGAGGGGCAGCAACACTGAAGCTTTCTTT. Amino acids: CASTKRGSNTEAFF.